This T cell receptor (beta chain) originates from a study of T cell repertoires in cytomegalovirus infection. Study conclusions and caveats: Dominating the ex vivo response were HLA-C-restricted CMV-specific TCR beta clonotypes.

This CDR3 has 13 residues. With V trimmed by 8 bases and J by 7 bases, 6 bases remained unmatched. Germline lookup yields CDR1 SGHTA and CDR2 FQGNSA. In regard to this clonotype: Its antigen is unknown.

TCRdb reprocessed the reads with MiXCR, giving one entry per CDR3 protein. Of 150,000 to 200,000 distinct CDR3 sequences listed, under 25% are singletons. The specimen sequenced was PBMCs. This receptor was identified in a human donor in good health (CMV status not recorded). Some clones in this sample may be carry-over from other donors' samples. The V and J genes are TRBV7-2 and TRBJ2-1; 9 bases fit TRBD2. CDR3 sequence: CASGSGSSNEQFF. The CDR3 coding sequence is TGTGCCAGCGGTAGCGGGAGTAGTAATGAGCAGTTCTTC.